The 28 T cell receptor beta chains presented below share a single source sample, sequenced in a study of cytomegalovirus exposure and HLA in healthy donors. The data were produced by immunoSEQ multiplex PCR, yet TCRdb's version contains in-frame clones alone and is incomplete. Among about 130,000 clones, approximately 90% were seen once, and the ten largest hold about 6.7%. Sequenced input: PBMCs. Receptors originate from a woman in her thirties in good health and CMV-seropositive.

The chain joins TRBV9 to TRBJ2-3; 10 bases line up with TRBD2. Looked up from germline, CDR1 is SGDLS and CDR2 is YYNGEE. Trimming removed 1 base from V and 5 bases from J; junction bases left unmatched: 1. CDR3 length: 14 amino acids. CDR3 residues: CASSVSGRGDTQYF. In DNA, the CDR3 is TGTGCCAGCAGCGTAAGCGGGAGGGGAGATACGCAGTATTTT.

This chain links TRBV6-1 with TRBJ2-1; possible D gene TRBD1, 5 bases. V was cut by 4 bases and J by 0 bases, with 16 bases left in between. This CDR3 is built from 17 residues. Looked up from germline, CDR1 is MNHNS and CDR2 is SASEGT. The DNA for the CDR3 is TGTGCCAGCAGTGGCAGGGCCAACTCTACCTCCTACAATGAGCAGTTCTTC. Protein: CASSGRANSTSYNEQFF.

The rearrangement uses TRBV19 and TRBJ2-3; 9 nucleotides match TRBD1. J gave up 3 bases and V 4 bases, and 8 bases lay outside the gene matches. The CDR3 covers 16 residues. Germline V CDR1 and CDR2: LNHDA, SQIVND (reference sequence). The DNA for the CDR3 is TGTGCCAGTAGTACCAGGACAGGGGATGTGACAGATACGCAGTATTTT. As protein: CASSTRTGDVTDTQYF.

This chain joins TRBV5-6 and TRBJ1-5; the D gene is possibly TRBD1 (5 bases). Germline-derived CDR1 and CDR2 are SGHDT and YYEEEE. The germline V and J ends were trimmed by 0 bases and 0 bases, with 13 bases remaining between them. The CDR3 length is 17 residues. The CDR3 region is CASSLATDTYSNQPQHF. CDR3 DNA: TGTGCCAGCAGCTTGGCTACGGACACCTATAGCAATCAGCCCCAGCATTTT.

The rearrangement links TRBV2 to TRBJ2-5; 11 nucleotides match TRBD2. Trimming removed 4 bases from V and 1 base from J; junction bases left unmatched: 5. Germline V CDR1 and CDR2: SNHLY, FYNNEI. The CDR3 has 16 amino acids. CDR3 region: CASSGGLAGGQETQYF. The CDR3 DNA follows: TGTGCCAGCAGTGGAGGGCTAGCGGGGGGCCAAGAGACCCAGTACTTC.

This sequence joins TRBV18 and TRBJ2-6; 12 bases agree with TRBD1. Germline CDR1 is KGHSH and CDR2 is LQKENI. CDR3 size: 19 residues. With 2 bases clipped from V and 2 bases from J, the junction kept 7 bases outside the gene matches. This CDR3 reads CASSPVMGQGAPGANVLTF. CDR3 nucleotides: TGTGCCAGCTCACCAGTTATGGGACAGGGGGCGCCTGGGGCCAACGTCCTGACTTTC.

The gene calls are TRBV5-5 and TRBJ2-7; D remains ambiguous. V was trimmed by 1 base and J by 2 bases, leaving 10 bases between them. CDR1 is SGHKS, CDR2 YYEKEE, per germline (reference sequence). The CDR3 length is 14 residues. The CDR3 is CASSLNTYPYEQYF. Written as DNA, the CDR3 is TGTGCCAGCAGCTTGAACACGTATCCCTACGAGCAGTACTTC.

This sequence joins TRBV30 and TRBJ2-7, with D uncertain. The length of the CDR3 is 14 residues. The germline gives CDR1 GTSNPN, CDR2 SVGIG (reference sequence). Trimming left V 3 bases short and J 5 bases short, with 17 bases between. The CDR3 DNA reads TGTGCCTGGAGCCAATGTAGAGTTCTCGACGAGCAGTACTTC. This sequence encodes CAWSQCRVLDEQYF. Full variable domain (remainder filled in from reference TRBV30 and TRBJ2-7): SQTIHQWPATLVQPVGSPLSLECTVEGTSNPNLYWYRQAAGRGLQLLFYSVGIGQISSEVPQNLSASRPQDRQFILSSKKLLLSDSGFYLCAWSQCRVLDEQYFGPGTRLTVT.

This chain links TRBV9 with TRBJ2-7; 8 nucleotides agree with TRBD2. Germline V gene data show CDR1 as SGDLS and CDR2 as YYNGEE. The length of the CDR3 is 15 residues. The ends lost 0 bases at V and 4 bases at J; junction bases unmatched: 6. The DNA of the CDR3 is TGTGCCAGCAGCGTAGACGGGGGGGCCCAATACGAGCAGTACTTC. This encodes CASSVDGGAQYEQYF.

This clone was observed a single time. The genes are TRBV27 and TRBJ1-2, with 11 bases matching TRBD1. The V segment lost 0 bases and the J segment 6 bases; nucleotides outside the gene matches: 12. CDR3 length: 18 residues. Germline-derived CDR1 and CDR2 are MNHEY and SMNVEV (reference sequence). This CDR3 reads CASSLSGGGTGGEDGYTF. The CDR3 region has the DNA TGTGCCAGCAGTTTATCCGGAGGCGGGACAGGGGGTGAGGATGGCTACACCTTC.

This chain links TRBV28 with TRBJ1-1; 8 nucleotides line up with TRBD1. Germline CDR1 and CDR2: MDHEN and SYDVKM. This CDR3 contains 12 residues. V shed 4 bases, J shed 8 bases, and the junction held 3 bases outside the gene matches. For the CDR3, the DNA is TGTGCCAGCAGTTCAGGGGGCTCGGAAGCTTTCTTT. It specifies CASSSGGSEAFF.

The V call is TRBV2, the J call TRBJ1-2; D is ambiguous. The CDR3 totals 14 residues. V dropped 6 bases and J dropped 2 bases, with 13 bases sitting between them. CDR1 and CDR2 from the germline V gene are SNHLY and FYNNEI. The CDR3, as DNA: TGTGCCAGCAGCGGAAGGTCAGCGAACTATGGCTACACCTTC. It specifies CASSGRSANYGYTF.

The chain carries TRBV6-1 and TRBJ1-5; TRBD1 matches 8 bases. The CDR3 runs 16 residues. Unmatched junction bases numbered 4, after V lost 0 bases and J lost 3 bases. Germline V gene sequence: CDR1 MNHNS, CDR2 SASEGT. The CDR3 DNA sequence: TGTGCCAGCAGTGAAGCGCGGGGACAGGACAATCAGCCCCAGCATTTT. Protein sequence: CASSEARGQDNQPQHF.

This chain joins TRBV6-5 and TRBJ2-5; TRBD2 matches at 7 bases. Germline V gene sequence: CDR1 MNHEY, CDR2 SVGAGI. This CDR3 contains 13 residues. J was trimmed by 4 bases and V by 4 bases; bases with no gene match: 3. CDR3: CASSWTRGETQYF. CDR3 DNA sequence: TGTGCCAGCAGTTGGACTAGAGGAGAGACCCAGTACTTC.

This chain joins TRBV27 and TRBJ2-3; possible D gene TRBD2, 6 bases. The CDR3 is 14 amino acids. Germline CDR1 and CDR2: MNHEY and SMNVEV (reference sequence). V gave up 7 bases and J gave up 0 bases, with 11 bases separating them. The CDR3 bases are TGTGCCAGCAATGGCGGGACGAGCACAGATACGCAGTATTTT. Translated, it gives CASNGGTSTDTQYF.

This rearrangement joins TRBV7-9 to TRBJ1-6; 7 nucleotides match TRBD1. Germline loops: CDR1 SEHNR, CDR2 FQNEAQ (reference sequence). The CDR3 extends over 14 amino acids. Losses at the gene ends were 5 bases for V and 6 bases for J; bases not matched to a gene: 4. For the CDR3, the DNA is TGTGCCAGCAGCGATGGGACAGCTAATTCACCCCTCCACTTT. Residues: CASSDGTANSPLHF. Drawing the rest from reference TRBV7-9 and TRBJ1-6, the complete variable domain is DTGVSQNPRHKITKRGQNVTFRCDPISEHNRLYWYRQTLGQGPEFLTYFQNEAQLEKSRLLSDRFSAERPKGSFSTLEIQRTEQGDSAMYLCASSDGTANSPLHFGNGTRLTVT.

The genes are TRBV10-3 and TRBJ2-3, with TRBD2 as a possible D gene (6 bases). V was clipped by 4 bases and J by 2 bases, with 10 bases between them. This CDR3 spans 14 amino acids. The germline CDR1 and CDR2 sequences are ENHRY and SYGVKD. CDR3 bases: TGTGCCATCAGTGCGGGACTTTTCACAGATACGCAGTATTTT. Residues: CAISAGLFTDTQYF.

This sequence joins TRBV5-1 and TRBJ2-7; 7 bases are shared with TRBD2. V shed 4 bases and J 3 bases; nucleotides not matched to a gene: 10. The V gene's germline CDR1 is SGHRS and CDR2 YFSETQ. This CDR3 comprises 15 residues. The DNA for the CDR3 is TGCGCCAGCAGCCAGCCAACTAGCGTAGGCTACGAGCAGTACTTC. Protein product: CASSQPTSVGYEQYF.

This chain joins TRBV28 and TRBJ2-5; no definite D call. Trimming stripped 7 bases from V and 5 bases from J, with 20 bases between. Germline-derived CDR1 and CDR2 are MDHEN and SYDVKM. This CDR3 region has 15 residues. Written as DNA, the CDR3 is TGTGCCAGCACTTACCGGAGCCCCCACCCTGAGACCCAGTACTTC. Its translation is CASTYRSPHPETQYF.

V and J are TRBV18 and TRBJ1-1; D gene ambiguous. The V gene's germline CDR1 is KGHSH and CDR2 LQKENI. The CDR3 has 13 residues. The V end lost 2 bases, the J end lost 1 base, and 5 bases lay between the germline ends. The CDR3 spells CASSPEWNTEAFF. CDR3 sequence (DNA): TGTGCCAGCTCACCAGAGTGGAACACTGAAGCTTTCTTT. The full variable domain, rest sourced from reference TRBV18 and TRBJ1-1, is NAGVMQNPRHLVRRRGQEARLRCSPMKGHSHVYWYRQLPEEGLKFMVYLQKENIIDESGMPKERFSAEFPKEGPSILRIQQVVRGDSAAYFCASSPEWNTEAFFGQGTRLTVV.

The chain has TRBV27 and TRBJ2-3, with D perhaps TRBD1 (5 bases). This CDR3 contains 14 residues. V gave up 3 bases and J gave up 3 bases, with 10 bases separating them. Germline V gene lookup returns CDR1 MNHEY and CDR2 SMNVEV (reference sequence). The CDR3 loop is CASSFNPGTDTQYF. CDR3 nucleotide sequence: TGTGCCAGCAGTTTCAATCCAGGGACAGATACGCAGTATTTT.

This rearrangement joins TRBV5-1 to TRBJ2-2, with TRBD2 matching over 13 bases. J lost 7 bases, V lost 4 bases, and 10 bases had no gene match. Germline CDR1 is SGHRS and CDR2 is YFSETQ. The CDR3 is 17 residues long. The CDR3 DNA reads TGCGCCAGCAGCCGGACTAGCGGGAGCCAATTAGGCGGGGAGCTGTTTTTT. Translated, it gives CASSRTSGSQLGGELFF.

V is TRBV11-3 and J is TRBJ2-7; D is unclear. The CDR3 length is 13 residues. V was clipped by 5 bases and J by 7 bases, with 15 bases between them. Germline V gene sequence: CDR1 SGHNT, CDR2 YENEEA. CDR3 loop: CASSPRLIGEQYF. The CDR3 DNA follows: TGTGCCAGCAGCCCCCGGTTGATCGGGGAGCAGTACTTC.

The chain uses TRBV11-3 and TRBJ2-5; tentative D call: TRBD2 (6 bases). CDR1 is SGHNT, CDR2 YENEEA, per germline. Trimming stripped 5 bases from V and 9 bases from J, with 19 bases between. This CDR3 spans 14 amino acids. The CDR3 loop is CASSPGTRNRSQYF. Written as DNA, the CDR3 is TGTGCCAGCAGCCCGGGGACTCGGAATAGGTCCCAGTACTTC.

This chain connects TRBV4-1 to TRBJ2-2; TRBD2 agrees at 13 bases. Trimming cost V 4 bases and J 7 bases; bases outside gene matches: 6. CDR1 is MGHRA, CDR2 YSYEKL, per germline. The CDR3 loop spans 16 amino acids. The DNA for the CDR3 is TGCGCCAGCAGCCGAGGACTAGCGGGAGTACTCGGGGAGCTGTTTTTT. The encoded protein is CASSRGLAGVLGELFF.

Here the CDR3 reads CASSSGTSGGVIHNEQFF. CDR3 DNA: TGTGCCAGCAGTTCCGGGACTAGCGGGGGAGTCATCCACAATGAGCAGTTCTTC. The chain has TRBV2 and TRBJ2-1; 14 positions agree with TRBD2. This CDR3 region has 18 residues. J was trimmed by 5 bases and V by 5 bases; bases with no gene match: 11. The germline gives CDR1 SNHLY, CDR2 FYNNEI.

The chain combines TRBV2 with TRBJ2-1; the D gene is possibly TRBD1 (6 bases). This CDR3 spans 12 amino acids. Trimming removed 5 bases at V and 6 bases at J, with 8 bases between. Germline V gene sequence: CDR1 SNHLY, CDR2 FYNNEI. The CDR3 nucleotides are TGTGCCAGCAGTCCGGACAGCAATGAGCAGTTCTTC. Amino acids: CASSPDSNEQFF.

The genes are TRBV5-1 and TRBJ1-1; D uncertain. V lost 4 bases to trimming and J lost 1 base, with 8 bases between them. CDR3 length: 13 amino acids. Germline CDR1 reads SGHRS; CDR2 reads YFSETQ. Here the CDR3 reads CASSPRGNTEAFF. The DNA for the CDR3 is TGCGCCAGCAGCCCCCGCGGGAACACTGAAGCTTTCTTT.